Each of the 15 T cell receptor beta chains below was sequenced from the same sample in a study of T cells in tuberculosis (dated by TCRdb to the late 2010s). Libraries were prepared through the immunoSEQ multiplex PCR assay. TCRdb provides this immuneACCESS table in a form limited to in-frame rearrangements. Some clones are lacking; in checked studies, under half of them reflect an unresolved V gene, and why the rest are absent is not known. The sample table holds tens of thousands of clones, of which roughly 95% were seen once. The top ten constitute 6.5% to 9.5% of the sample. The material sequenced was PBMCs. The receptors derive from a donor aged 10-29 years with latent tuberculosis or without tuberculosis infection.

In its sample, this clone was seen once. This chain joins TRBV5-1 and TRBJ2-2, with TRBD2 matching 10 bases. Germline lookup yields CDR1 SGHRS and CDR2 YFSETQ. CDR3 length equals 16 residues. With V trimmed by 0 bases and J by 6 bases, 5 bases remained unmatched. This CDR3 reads CASSLAGTSEAGELFF. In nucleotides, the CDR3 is TGCGCCAGCAGCTTGGCCGGGACTAGCGAGGCCGGGGAGCTGTTTTTT. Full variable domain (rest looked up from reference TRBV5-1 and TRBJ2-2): KAGVTQTPRYLIKTRGQQVTLSCSPISGHRSVSWYQQTPGQGLQFLFEYFSETQRNKGNFPGRFSGRQFSNSRSEMNVSTLELGDSALYLCASSLAGTSEAGELFFGEGSRLTVL.

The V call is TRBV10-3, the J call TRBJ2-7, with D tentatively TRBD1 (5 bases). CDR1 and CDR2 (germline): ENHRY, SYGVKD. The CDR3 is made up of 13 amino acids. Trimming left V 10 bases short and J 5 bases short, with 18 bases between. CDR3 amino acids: CATLEGVLNEQYF. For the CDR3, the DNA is TGTGCCACCCTCGAAGGGGTGCTTAACGAGCAGTACTTC.

The CDR3 loop is CASSLRAGARDEQYF. The CDR3 DNA reads TGTGCCAGCAGTCTAAGAGCGGGAGCGCGAGACGAGCAGTACTTC. The chain carries TRBV6-4 and TRBJ2-7, with 8 bases identical to TRBD2. J was trimmed by 5 bases and V by 5 bases; bases with no gene match: 11. Germline lookup yields CDR1 MRHNA and CDR2 SNTAGT. This CDR3 has 15 residues.

Written as DNA, the CDR3 is TGTGCCAGCAGTTCCCTCGACGGGTCCGCTGAAGCTTTCTTT. Translated, it gives CASSSLDGSAEAFF. The chain recombines TRBV27 with TRBJ1-1; D is unclear. Trimming took off 4 bases at V and 6 bases at J, with 15 bases between the two ends. Germline loops: CDR1 MNHEY, CDR2 SMNVEV (reference sequence). The CDR3 runs 14 residues.

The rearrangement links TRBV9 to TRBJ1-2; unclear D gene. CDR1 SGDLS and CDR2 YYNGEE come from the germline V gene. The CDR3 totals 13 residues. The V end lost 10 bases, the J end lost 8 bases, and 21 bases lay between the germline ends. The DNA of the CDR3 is TGTGCCTCCGCCGCTTCCTCCTGGGAGGGCTACACCTTC. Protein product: CASAASSWEGYTF.

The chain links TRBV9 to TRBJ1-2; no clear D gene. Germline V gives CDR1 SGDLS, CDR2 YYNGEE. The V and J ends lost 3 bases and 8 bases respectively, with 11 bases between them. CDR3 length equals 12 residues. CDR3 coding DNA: TGTGCCAGCAGCGCCGAGGTCCGGGGCTACACCTTC. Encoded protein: CASSAEVRGYTF.

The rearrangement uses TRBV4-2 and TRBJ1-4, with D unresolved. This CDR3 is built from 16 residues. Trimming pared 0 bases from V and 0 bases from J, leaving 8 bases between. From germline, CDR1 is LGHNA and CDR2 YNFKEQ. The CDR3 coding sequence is TGTGCCAGCAGCCAAGATCGCAGTTCAACTAATGAAAAACTGTTTTTT. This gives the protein CASSQDRSSTNEKLFF.

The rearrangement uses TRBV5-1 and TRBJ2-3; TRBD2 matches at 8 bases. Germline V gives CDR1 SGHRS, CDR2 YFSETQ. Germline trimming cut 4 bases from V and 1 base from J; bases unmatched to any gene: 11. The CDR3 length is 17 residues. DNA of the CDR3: TGCGCCAGCAGCCTGACTAGCGTGTTGTCCGGCACAGATACGCAGTATTTT. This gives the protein CASSLTSVLSGTDTQYF.

The CDR3, as DNA: TGCAGTGCTTGGAGCTATGGCTACACCTTC. This encodes CSAWSYGYTF. The chain uses TRBV20-1 and TRBJ1-2; D is ambiguous. The CDR3 is 10 residues long. V lost 5 bases to trimming and J lost 4 bases, with 5 bases between them. Germline CDR1 is DFQATT and CDR2 is SNEGSKA (reference sequence).

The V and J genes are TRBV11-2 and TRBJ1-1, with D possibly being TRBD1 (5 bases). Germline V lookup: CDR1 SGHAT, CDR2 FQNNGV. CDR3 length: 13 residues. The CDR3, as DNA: TGTGTCACAGCGGGGTGGGGGACCACTGAAGCTTTCTTT. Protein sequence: CVTAGWGTTEAFF. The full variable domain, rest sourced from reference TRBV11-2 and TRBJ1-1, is EAGVAQSPRYKIIEKRQSVAFWCNPISGHATLYWYQQILGQGPKLLIQFQNNGVVDDSQLPKDRFSAERLKGVDSTLKIQPAKLEDSAVYLCVTAGWGTTEAFFGQGTRLTVV.

The chain's CDR3 is CASSPRQGIYEQYF. CDR3 nucleotide sequence: TGTGCCAGCAGCCCCCGACAGGGTATCTACGAGCAGTACTTC. This sequence joins TRBV9 and TRBJ2-7, with TRBD1 matching over 7 bases. The germline V gene encodes CDR1 SGDLS and CDR2 YYNGEE. The CDR3 sequence is 14 residues long. V trimming: 4 bases; J trimming: 3 bases; junction bases outside the gene matches: 7.

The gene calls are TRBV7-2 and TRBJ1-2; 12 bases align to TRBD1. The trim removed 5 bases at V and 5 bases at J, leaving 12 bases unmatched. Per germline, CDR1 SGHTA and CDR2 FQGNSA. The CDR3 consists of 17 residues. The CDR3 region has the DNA TGTGCCAGCAGCCCCCGCCCCGGGACAGGGGGCGGTTATGGCTACACCTTC. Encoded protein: CASSPRPGTGGGYGYTF.

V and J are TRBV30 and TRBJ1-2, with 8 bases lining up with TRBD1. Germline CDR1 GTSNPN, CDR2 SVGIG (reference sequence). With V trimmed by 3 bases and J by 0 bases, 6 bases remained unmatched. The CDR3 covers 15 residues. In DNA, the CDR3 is TGTGCCTGGAGGAACAGGGGGTCTTCTAACTATGGCTACACCTTC. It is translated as CAWRNRGSSNYGYTF.

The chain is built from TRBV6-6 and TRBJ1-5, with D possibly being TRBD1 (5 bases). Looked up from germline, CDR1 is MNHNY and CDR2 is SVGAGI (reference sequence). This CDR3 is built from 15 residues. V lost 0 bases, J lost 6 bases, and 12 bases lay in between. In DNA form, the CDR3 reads TGTGCCAGCAGTTACTCGGGGGGACGAGGTCAGCCCCAGCATTTT. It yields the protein CASSYSGGRGQPQHF.

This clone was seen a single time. The CDR3 DNA sequence: TGTGCCAGCAGCGTAGACGGACAGGATGATTACAATGAGCAGTTCTTC. As protein: CASSVDGQDDYNEQFF. The chain combines TRBV9 with TRBJ2-1, with TRBD1 identical over 7 bases. Germline V gene data show CDR1 as SGDLS and CDR2 as YYNGEE. Unmatched junction bases numbered 7, after V lost 0 bases and J lost 4 bases. This CDR3 is 16 amino acids long.